The 5 T cell receptor beta chains presented below share a single source sample, sequenced in a study of T cell repertoires in cytomegalovirus infection. In TCRdb, the reads were re-called with MiXCR into one record per CDR3 protein. In the table there are under 450,000 distinct CDR3 sequences, 34% of which are singletons. These receptors have no identified antigens. The starting material was cultured PBMCs, obtained from culture after CMV antigen stimulation. These receptors all come from a human donor in good health (CMV status not recorded). Some clones in this sample may be carry-over from other donors' samples.

This chain joins TRBV30 and TRBJ1-1; a weak D match, TRBD1 (6 bases). The V gene lost 3 bases and the J gene lost 11 bases, with 13 bases spanning the gap. The CDR3 sequence is 11 residues long. Per the germline V gene, CDR1 is GTSNPN and CDR2 is SVGIG (reference sequence). CDR3 DNA sequence: TGTGCCTGGAGCGAGGGGGACGGGGCTTTCTTT. Amino acid sequence: CAWSEGDGAFF.

CDR3 amino acids: CSATGTVGYEQYF. DNA for the CDR3: TGCAGTGCTACTGGGACAGTGGGCTACGAGCAGTACTTC. This chain links TRBV20-1 with TRBJ2-7, with TRBD1 identical over 7 bases. CDR1 and CDR2 (germline): DFQATT, SNEGSKA (reference sequence). This CDR3 is built from 13 residues. Germline trimming cut 4 bases from V and 3 bases from J; bases unmatched to any gene: 6.

This clonotype appeared a few times. The DNA for the CDR3 is TGTGCCAGCAGTGCCGAGAATGGCTACACCTTC. Translated: CASSAENGYTF. This sequence joins TRBV2 and TRBJ1-2; D remains ambiguous. CDR1 and CDR2 from the germline V gene are SNHLY and FYNNEI. V was shortened by 4 bases and J by 6 bases, with 6 bases between the two germline ends. The CDR3 is 11 residues long.

Worth noting for this clonotype: One end of the junction is discordant with germline, which a read error may explain. This chain joins TRBV19 and TRBJ2-1; weak D call: TRBD2 (6 bases). The CDR3 is 15 amino acids. Germline V gene lookup returns CDR1 LNHDA and CDR2 SQIVND (reference sequence). DNA of the CDR3: TGTGCCAGTAGCGGAGGGCCCTCCTCCTACAGTGAGCAGTTCTTC. Encoded protein: CASSGGPSSYSEQFF.

Only a few counts were recorded for this clonotype. CDR3 residues: CASSYPGQGEQYF. DNA of the CDR3: TGTGCCAGCAGTTACCCCGGACAGGGCGAGCAGTACTTC. V is TRBV6-2 or TRBV6-3 and J is TRBJ2-7, with 8 positions matching TRBD1. The germline CDR1 and CDR2 sequences are MNHEY and SVGEGT. The CDR3 runs to 13 residues. With 2 bases clipped from V and 6 bases from J, the junction kept 3 bases outside the gene matches.